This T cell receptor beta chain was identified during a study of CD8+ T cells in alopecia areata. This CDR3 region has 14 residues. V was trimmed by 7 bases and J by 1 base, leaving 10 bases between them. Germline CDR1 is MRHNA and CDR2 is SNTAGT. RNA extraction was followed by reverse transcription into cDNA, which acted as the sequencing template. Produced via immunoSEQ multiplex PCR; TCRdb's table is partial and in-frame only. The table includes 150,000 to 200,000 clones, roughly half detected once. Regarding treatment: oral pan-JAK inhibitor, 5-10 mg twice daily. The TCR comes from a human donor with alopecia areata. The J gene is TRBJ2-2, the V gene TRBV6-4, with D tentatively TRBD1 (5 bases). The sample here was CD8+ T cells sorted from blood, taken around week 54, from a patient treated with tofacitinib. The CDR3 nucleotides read TGTGCCAGCAAGGGGAATTGGAACACCGGGGAGCTGTTTTTT. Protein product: CASKGNWNTGELFF.